This T cell receptor beta chain stems from a study of blood T cell repertoires in COVID-19. Study context: PBMCs, B-cell-depleted T cells, or T cells provided the cDNA or gDNA that made up the material.

Data came from immunoSEQ multiplex PCR; TCRdb stores just in-frame clones and leaves some out. The data hold 70,000 or so clones, with roughly nine tenths observed a single time. The sequenced sample was peripheral blood. The origin of this receptor is a human donor in a cohort sampled during active COVID-19.

The CDR3 sequence is CASRSGTDNEQFF. The CDR3 nucleotides read TGTGCCAGCAGGTCCGGGACAGACAATGAGCAGTTCTTC. The gene calls are TRBV12-3 or TRBV12-4 and TRBJ2-1, with 7 bases lining up with TRBD1. Trimming removed 6 bases from V and 5 bases from J; junction bases left unmatched: 4. This CDR3 spans 13 amino acids.